This TCR beta chain was documented in a study of CD8 T cells in ankylosing spondylitis. Broader study findings: Ankylosing spondylitis blood appeared to carry a characteristic TCR beta motif of roughly 8 highly homologous variants. Clones linked to disease were reported to show significant enrichment in matched ankylosing spondylitis synovial fluid. Those disease-linked clones were CD8+; they were also relatively rare in peripheral blood.

The CDR3 contains 12 residues. V gave up 6 bases and J gave up 1 base, with 7 bases separating them. Germline CDR1 reads SQVTM; CDR2 reads ANQGSEA. Quantitative barcoded 5'-RACE was used to prepare TCR beta libraries. TCRdb independently ran MiXCR on the 5' RACE reads; one entry per CDR3 protein. The top ten hold around 30% of the sample, which has around 94,000 distinct CDR3 sequences, more than 8.5% seen once. In regard to this clonotype: No antigen is known for it.

V is TRBV29-1 and J is TRBJ2-1; D is unresolved. This receptor was identified in a male donor with ankylosing spondylitis. The sequencing input was blood, either unsorted or a sorted T cell fraction (not recorded which). The CDR3 DNA follows: TGCAGCGTAGCCGGGTCCTACAATGAGCAGTTCTTC. Its translation: CSVAGSYNEQFF.